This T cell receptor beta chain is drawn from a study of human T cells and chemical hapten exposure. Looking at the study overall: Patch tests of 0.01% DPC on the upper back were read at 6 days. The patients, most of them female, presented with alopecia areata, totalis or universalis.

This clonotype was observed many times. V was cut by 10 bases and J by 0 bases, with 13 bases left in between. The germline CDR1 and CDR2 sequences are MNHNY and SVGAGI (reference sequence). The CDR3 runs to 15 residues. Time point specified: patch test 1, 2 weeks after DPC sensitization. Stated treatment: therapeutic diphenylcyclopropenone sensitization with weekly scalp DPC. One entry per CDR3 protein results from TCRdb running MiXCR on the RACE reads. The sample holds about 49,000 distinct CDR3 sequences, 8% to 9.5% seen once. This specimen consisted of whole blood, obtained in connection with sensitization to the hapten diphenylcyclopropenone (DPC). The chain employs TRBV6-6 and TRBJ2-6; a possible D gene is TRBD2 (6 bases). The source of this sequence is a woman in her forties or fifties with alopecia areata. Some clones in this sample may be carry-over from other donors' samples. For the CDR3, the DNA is TGTGCCACCGGTCCTAGCGCCTCTGGGGCCAACGTCCTGACTTTC. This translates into CATGPSASGANVLTF.